This T cell receptor (beta chain) was captured by sequencing in a study of tumor-infiltrating lymphocytes in glioblastoma multiforme. V lost 0 bases and J lost 2, with 8 bases in between. Germline CDR1 is MNHEY and CDR2 is SVGAGI. This CDR3 comprises 15 residues. Three nested ARM-PCR rounds with V-beta and C-beta primers built TCRB libraries. TCRdb itself ran the multiplex PCR reads through MiXCR, one entry per CDR3 protein. The repertoire has about 15,000 distinct CDR3 sequences, more than 65% of them found once; the top ten carry around two fifths. The chain joins TRBV6-5 to TRBJ2-1; D uncertain. The TCR comes from a male donor with glioblastoma. The sample taken for sequencing was brain tumor tissue. The CDR3 nucleotides read TGTGCCAGCAGTTACTCAGGCTCGCCCTACAATGAGCAGTTCTTC. As protein: CASSYSGSPYNEQFF.